A single sample is the source of the 21 T cell receptor beta chains below, sequenced in a study of blood T cell repertoires in COVID-19 (dated by TCRdb to 2018 to 2020). Library generation was performed with the immunoSEQ multiplex PCR assay. TCRdb retrieved this table from immuneACCESS and kept in-frame rearrangements only. Not all clones are present; in checked studies, unresolved V genes account for under half, and no reason is known for the remainder. The sample yields about half a million clones; 80% to 90% were counted once. In total, the top ten clones hold approximately 3.4% of the sample. The specimen sequenced was peripheral blood. The receptors were sampled from a human donor in a cohort sampled during active COVID-19.

V and J are TRBV3-1 (or the pseudogene TRBV3-2) and TRBJ1-3; no clear D. The CDR3 has 16 amino acids. The V gene lost 1 base and the J gene lost 4 bases, with 14 bases spanning the gap. From germline, CDR1 is LGHDT and CDR2 YNNKEL (reference sequence). For the CDR3, the DNA is TGTGCCAGCAGCCAAGGACATTACGAGCCGGGAAACACCATATATTTT. The encoded protein is CASSQGHYEPGNTIYF.

The J gene is TRBJ1-2, the V gene TRBV5-1; 9 nucleotides align to TRBD1. CDR1 is SGHRS and CDR2 is YFSETQ in the germline V gene. CDR3 length equals 17 residues. J gave up 3 bases and V 6 bases, and 15 bases lay outside the gene matches. In nucleotides, the CDR3 is TGCGCCAGCACCAACCGGGACAGGGTAGAGGAAGACTATGGCTACACCTTC. Its protein product is CASTNRDRVEEDYGYTF.

About this clone itself: In the same sample, other DNA sequences code for this CDR3. The gene calls are TRBV12-3 or TRBV12-4 and TRBJ1-1; D is perhaps TRBD1 (5 bases). Trimming removed 6 bases from V and 1 base from J, with 9 bases in between. This CDR3 region has 13 residues. The CDR3 sequence is CASSLGQNTEAFF. CDR3 in DNA: TGTGCCAGCAGCCTGGGGCAGAACACTGAAGCTTTCTTT.

The chain joins TRBV7-6 to TRBJ2-2, with TRBD1 identical over 7 bases. The CDR3 loop spans 15 amino acids. Trimming at V came to 6 bases and at J to 0 bases, leaving 4 bases not matched to a gene. The V gene's germline CDR1 is SGHVS and CDR2 FNYEAQ. The CDR3 coding sequence is TGTGCCAGCAGTTTACAGGGGTCGAACACCGGGGAGCTGTTTTTT. It yields the protein CASSLQGSNTGELFF.

The gene calls are TRBV7-9 and TRBJ2-5, with D perhaps matching TRBD2 (6 bases). The V and J ends lost 9 bases and 2 bases respectively, with 31 bases between them. CDR1 SEHNR and CDR2 FQNEAQ come from the germline V gene (reference sequence). The CDR3 runs 19 residues. The CDR3 bases are TGTGCCAGTCGTGGGATTGGGGCTAGCGTGAATACCCGGCAAGAGACCCAGTACTTC. Translation gives CASRGIGASVNTRQETQYF. Full variable domain (missing parts from reference TRBV7-9 and TRBJ2-5): DTGVSQNPRHKITKRGQNVTFRCDPISEHNRLYWYRQTLGQGPEFLTYFQNEAQLEKSRLLSDRFSAERPKGSFSTLEIQRTEQGDSAMYLCASRGIGASVNTRQETQYFGPGTRLLVL.

Note on this clone: Additional DNA sequences in this sample encode the identical CDR3. The chain combines TRBV30 with TRBJ1-5; D is possibly TRBD1 (5 bases). The germline gives CDR1 GTSNPN, CDR2 SVGIG (reference sequence). V was pared by 3 bases and J by 7 bases, with 13 bases between. The CDR3 contains 13 residues. The DNA of the CDR3 is TGTGCCTGGAGCCTCGGGGGGGACCAGCCCCAGCATTTT. Translating gives CAWSLGGDQPQHF.

The chain employs TRBV7-2 and TRBJ1-5; 7 nucleotides align to TRBD1. This CDR3 is 13 amino acids long. The germline V gene has CDR1 SGHTA and CDR2 FQGNSA. The ends lost 5 bases at V and 7 bases at J; junction bases unmatched: 5. The CDR3 spells CASSPRQGQPQHF. The CDR3 bases are TGTGCCAGCAGCCCCCGACAGGGCCAGCCCCAGCATTTT.

The V call is TRBV10-3, the J call TRBJ1-2; TRBD1 might be the D (5 bases). This CDR3 has 13 residues. Trimming removed 5 bases from V and 4 bases from J, with 11 bases in between. Germline V gene lookup returns CDR1 ENHRY and CDR2 SYGVKD. CDR3 coding DNA: TGTGCCATCAGTTCGGAGGGGTTCTATGGCTACACCTTC. Translation: CAISSEGFYGYTF.

This chain links TRBV7-3 with TRBJ1-1; D may be TRBD1 (6 bases). CDR1 is SGHTA and CDR2 is FQGTGA in the germline V gene. Between the trimmed V and J ends, which lost 3 bases and 0 bases, there was a span of 8 bases. This CDR3 is 14 amino acids long. CDR3 protein: CASSLRQVNTEAFF. The DNA for the CDR3 is TGTGCCAGCAGCTTGAGACAGGTGAACACTGAAGCTTTCTTT.

V is TRBV3-1 (or the pseudogene TRBV3-2) and J is TRBJ1-1; maybe TRBD1 (5 bases). This CDR3 is 15 amino acids long. In germline, CDR1 is LGHDT, CDR2 YNNKEL (reference sequence). With 1 base removed from V and 4 bases from J, the gap between germline ends came to 13 bases. The CDR3 loop reads CASSQGRPGGTEAFF. The CDR3 nucleotides read TGTGCCAGCAGCCAAGGGCGGCCCGGGGGCACTGAAGCTTTCTTT.

V gene TRBV7-2 combines with J gene TRBJ1-2, with 9 bases lining up with TRBD1. V shed 5 bases and J 3 bases; nucleotides not matched to a gene: 10. Germline CDR1 and CDR2: SGHTA and FQGNSA. The CDR3 spans 16 residues. CDR3: CASSRRQGGHDYGYTF. The CDR3 region has the DNA TGTGCCAGCAGCCGCAGACAGGGGGGACACGACTATGGCTACACCTTC.

The rearrangement joins TRBV27 to TRBJ2-1, with a tentative D call TRBD2 (5 bases). The CDR3 consists of 16 residues. Germline CDR1 and CDR2: MNHEY and SMNVEV (reference sequence). Trimming cost V 4 bases and J 0 bases, with 13 bases left between them. Here the CDR3 reads CASSSPSRSSYNEQFF. As DNA, the CDR3 is TGTGCCAGCAGTTCCCCTAGCAGGAGCTCCTACAATGAGCAGTTCTTC.

The chain employs TRBV10-3 and TRBJ1-1; D is undetermined. The germline V gene encodes CDR1 ENHRY and CDR2 SYGVKD. The CDR3 length is 17 residues. The V end lost 4 bases, the J end lost 1 base, and 19 bases lay between the germline ends. This chain's CDR3 is CAISVSIGTGENTEAFF. DNA of the CDR3: TGTGCCATCAGTGTATCTATCGGAACGGGTGAGAACACTGAAGCTTTCTTT.

The chain recombines TRBV11-2 with TRBJ2-3; 9 bases fit TRBD2. J was trimmed by 6 bases and V by 0 bases; bases with no gene match: 13. Germline CDR1 SGHAT, CDR2 FQNNGV. CDR3 length: 18 amino acids. This chain's CDR3 is CASSLDGRLAGNKDTQYF. The DNA for the CDR3 is TGTGCCAGCAGCTTAGATGGGCGGCTAGCGGGAAACAAGGATACGCAGTATTTT.

In nucleotides, the CDR3 is TGTGCCACCAGTGACCTTTCTAGCGGGAGGGAAGAGACCCAGTACTTC. It translates to CATSDLSSGREETQYF. The chain is built from TRBV24-1 and TRBJ2-5; 12 bases agree with TRBD2. This CDR3 spans 16 amino acids. V dropped 4 bases and J dropped 3; count of bases not matched to a gene: 5. Germline CDR1 KGHDR, CDR2 SFDVKD.

The chain carries TRBV30 and TRBJ2-7; no definite D call. The CDR3 has 12 amino acids. The germline gives CDR1 GTSNPN, CDR2 SVGIG (reference sequence). The V end lost 3 bases, the J end lost 10 bases, and 16 bases lay between the germline ends. The CDR3 coding sequence is TGTGCCTGGAGCGCCACCGTGGAGCTCCAGTACTTC. Encoded protein: CAWSATVELQYF. The full variable domain, its missing parts supplied by reference TRBV30 and TRBJ2-7, is SQTIHQWPATLVQPVGSPLSLECTVEGTSNPNLYWYRQAAGRGLQLLFYSVGIGQISSEVPQNLSASRPQDRQFILSSKKLLLSDSGFYLCAWSATVELQYFGPGTRLTVT.

This chain joins TRBV5-6 and TRBJ1-3; 9 bases map to TRBD1. V shed 1 base, J shed 0 bases, and the junction held 11 bases outside the gene matches. CDR1 and CDR2 (germline): SGHDT, YYEEEE. The CDR3 is 19 amino acids. The CDR3 sequence is CASSLNRDRVKLSGNTIYF. CDR3 DNA sequence: TGTGCCAGCAGCTTGAACCGGGACAGGGTCAAACTCTCTGGAAACACCATATATTTT.

This clone was picked up one time. The chain recombines TRBV3-1 (or the pseudogene TRBV3-2) with TRBJ2-7, with a tentative D call TRBD2 (6 bases). V gave up 3 bases and J gave up 2 bases, with 26 bases separating them. Germline CDR1 reads LGHDT; CDR2 reads YNNKEL (reference sequence). This CDR3 contains 19 residues. This CDR3 reads CASSQEGPWRQLSPYEQYF. CDR3 nucleotides: TGTGCCAGCAGCCAGGAGGGGCCGTGGCGCCAGCTGAGTCCCTACGAGCAGTACTTC.

This chain connects TRBV7-9 to TRBJ1-5; 7 bases map to TRBD1. CDR1 is SEHNR, CDR2 FQNEAQ, per germline (reference sequence). Unmatched junction bases numbered 1, after V lost 2 bases and J lost 3 bases. The CDR3 covers 14 residues. The CDR3 is CASSLQGDNQPQHF. CDR3 in DNA: TGTGCCAGCAGCTTACAGGGGGACAATCAGCCCCAGCATTTT.

The chain employs TRBV6-5 and TRBJ2-7, with 15 bases lining up with TRBD2. Germline lookup yields CDR1 MNHEY and CDR2 SVGAGI. The CDR3 is 15 residues long. Losses at the gene ends were 6 bases for V and 4 bases for J; bases not matched to a gene: 4. This CDR3 is CASRGGTSGRYEQYF. The CDR3 DNA reads as TGTGCCAGCAGGGGGGGGACTAGCGGGAGGTACGAGCAGTACTTC.

The rearrangement uses TRBV24-1 and TRBJ2-2; D remains ambiguous. Germline V gene lookup returns CDR1 KGHDR and CDR2 SFDVKD. Deletions cut 4 bases from V and 3 bases from J, with 8 bases between. CDR3 length: 14 residues. CDR3 protein: CATSENSYTGELFF. In DNA, the CDR3 is TGTGCCACCAGTGAAAATTCTTACACCGGGGAGCTGTTTTTT.